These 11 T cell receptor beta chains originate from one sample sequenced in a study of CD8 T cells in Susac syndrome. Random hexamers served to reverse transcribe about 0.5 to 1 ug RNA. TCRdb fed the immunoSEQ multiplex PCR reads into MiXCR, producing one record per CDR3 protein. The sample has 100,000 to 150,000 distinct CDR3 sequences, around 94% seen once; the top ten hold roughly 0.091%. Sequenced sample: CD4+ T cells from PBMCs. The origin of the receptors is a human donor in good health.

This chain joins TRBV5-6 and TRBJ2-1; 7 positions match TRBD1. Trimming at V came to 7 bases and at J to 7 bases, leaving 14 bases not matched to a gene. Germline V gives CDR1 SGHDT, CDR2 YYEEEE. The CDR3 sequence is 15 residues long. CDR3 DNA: TGTGCCAGCCAAGACAGGGAGAAGGGTAAGAATGAGCAGTTCTTC. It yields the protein CASQDREKGKNEQFF.

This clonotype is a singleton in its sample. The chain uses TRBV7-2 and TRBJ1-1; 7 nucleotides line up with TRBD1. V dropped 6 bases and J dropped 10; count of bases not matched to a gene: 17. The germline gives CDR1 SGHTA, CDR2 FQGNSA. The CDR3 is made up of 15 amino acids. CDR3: CASRFAQGGAVSAFF. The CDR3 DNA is TGTGCCAGCAGGTTCGCCCAGGGGGGGGCAGTCTCAGCTTTCTTT.

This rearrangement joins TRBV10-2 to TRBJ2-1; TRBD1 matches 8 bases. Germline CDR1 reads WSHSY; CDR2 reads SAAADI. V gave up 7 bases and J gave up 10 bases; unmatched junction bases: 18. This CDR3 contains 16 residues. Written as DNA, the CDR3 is TGCGCCAGCACGCCAAGGGGCAGGGGGCGTCTTGTGGAGCAGTTCTTC. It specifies CASTPRGRGRLVEQFF.

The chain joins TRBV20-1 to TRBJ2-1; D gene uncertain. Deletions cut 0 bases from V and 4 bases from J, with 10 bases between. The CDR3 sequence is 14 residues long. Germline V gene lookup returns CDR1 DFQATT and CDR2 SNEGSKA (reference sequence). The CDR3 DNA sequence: TGCAGTGCTAGAGATCGGTTGGGATACAATGAGCAGTTCTTC. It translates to CSARDRLGYNEQFF.

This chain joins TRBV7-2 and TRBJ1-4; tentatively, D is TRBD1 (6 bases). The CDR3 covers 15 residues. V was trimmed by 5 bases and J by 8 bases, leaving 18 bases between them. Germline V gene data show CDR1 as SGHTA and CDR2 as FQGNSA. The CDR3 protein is CASSPGTRGIEKLFF. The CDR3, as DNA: TGTGCCAGCAGCCCTGGGACAAGGGGTATCGAAAAACTGTTTTTT.

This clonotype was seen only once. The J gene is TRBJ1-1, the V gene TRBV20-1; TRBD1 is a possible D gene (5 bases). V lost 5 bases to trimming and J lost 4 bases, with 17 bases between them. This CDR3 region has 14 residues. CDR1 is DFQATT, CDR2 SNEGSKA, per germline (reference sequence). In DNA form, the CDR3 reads TGCAGTGCTGTGGGCGCAGGGACGAGCACTGAAGCTTTCTTT. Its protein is CSAVGAGTSTEAFF.

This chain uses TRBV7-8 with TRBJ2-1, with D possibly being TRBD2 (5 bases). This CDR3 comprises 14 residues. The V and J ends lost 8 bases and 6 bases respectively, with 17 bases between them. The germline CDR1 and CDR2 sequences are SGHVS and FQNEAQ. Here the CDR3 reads CASSPKREFNEQFF. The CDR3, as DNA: TGTGCCAGCTCACCCAAGAGGGAGTTCAATGAGCAGTTCTTC.

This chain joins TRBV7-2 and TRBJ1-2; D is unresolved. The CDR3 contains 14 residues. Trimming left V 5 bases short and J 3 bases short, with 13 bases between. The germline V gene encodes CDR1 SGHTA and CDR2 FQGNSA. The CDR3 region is CASSPPRVYYGYTF. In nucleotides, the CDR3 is TGTGCCAGCAGCCCGCCTAGGGTGTACTATGGCTACACCTTC.

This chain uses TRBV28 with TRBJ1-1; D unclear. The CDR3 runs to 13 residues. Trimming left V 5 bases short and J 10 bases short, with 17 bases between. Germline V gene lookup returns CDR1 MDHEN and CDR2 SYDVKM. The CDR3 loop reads CASSTTRVTGAFF. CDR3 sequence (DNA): TGTGCCAGCAGTACCACCCGGGTTACCGGAGCTTTCTTT.

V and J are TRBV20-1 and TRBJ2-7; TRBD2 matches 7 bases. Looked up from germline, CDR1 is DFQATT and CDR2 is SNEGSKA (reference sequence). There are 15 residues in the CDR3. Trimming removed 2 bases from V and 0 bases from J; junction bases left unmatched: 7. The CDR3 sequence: CSARPRASGSYEQYF. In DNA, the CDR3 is TGCAGTGCTAGACCAAGGGCTAGCGGCTCCTACGAGCAGTACTTC.

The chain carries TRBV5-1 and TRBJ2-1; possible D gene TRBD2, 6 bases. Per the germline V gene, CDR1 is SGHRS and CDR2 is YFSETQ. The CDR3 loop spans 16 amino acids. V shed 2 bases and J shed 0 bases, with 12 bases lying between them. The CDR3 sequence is CASSFSGSSSYNEQFF. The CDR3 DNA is TGCGCCAGCAGCTTTAGCGGATCCTCCTCCTACAATGAGCAGTTCTTC.